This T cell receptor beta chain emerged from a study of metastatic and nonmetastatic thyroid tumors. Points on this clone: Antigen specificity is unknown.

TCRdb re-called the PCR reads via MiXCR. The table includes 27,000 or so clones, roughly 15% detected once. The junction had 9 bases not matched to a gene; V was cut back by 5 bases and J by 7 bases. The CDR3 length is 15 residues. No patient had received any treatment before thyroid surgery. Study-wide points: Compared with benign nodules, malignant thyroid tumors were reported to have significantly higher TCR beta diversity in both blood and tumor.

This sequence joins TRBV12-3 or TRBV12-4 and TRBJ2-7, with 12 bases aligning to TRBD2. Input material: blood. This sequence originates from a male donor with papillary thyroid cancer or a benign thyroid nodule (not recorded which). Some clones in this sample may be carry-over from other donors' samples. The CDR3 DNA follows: TGTGCCAGCAGTCTCGGACTAGCGGGACCCTTGGAGCAGTACTTC. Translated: CASSLGLAGPLEQYF.